This entry lists 28 T cell receptor beta chains sequenced from one sample in a study of Graves' ophthalmopathy and Graves' hyperthyroidism. From RNA, the CDR3 regions of TCR beta chains were amplified and sequenced. The first-round RT-PCR employed HTBI primers together with the Qiagen OneStep RT-PCR kit. A multiplex PCR was then performed as the second round. TCRdb called the multiplex PCR reads again in MiXCR, with one record for every CDR3 protein. The table has over a million distinct CDR3 sequences, about two fifths seen once. Sequenced material: peripheral blood or thyroid tissue (not recorded which). These receptors were obtained from an adult man with Graves' hyperthyroidism.

The table lists this clonotype with a few counts. A much bigger clone sits one base away, suggesting this may be a read error. The chain employs TRBV29-1 and TRBJ2-5; 9 bases map to TRBD2. V was pared by 4 bases and J by 3 bases, with 3 bases of the junction left unmatched. This CDR3 comprises 13 residues. The V gene's germline CDR1 is SQVTM and CDR2 ANQGSEA. CDR3 in amino acids: CSVGREGEETQYF. Here the CDR3 DNA reads TGCAGCGTTGGGCGGGAGGGAGAAGAGACCCAGTACTTC.

The chain carries TRBV29-1 and TRBJ2-2; maybe TRBD2 (6 bases). Per the germline V gene, CDR1 is SQVTM and CDR2 is ANQGSEA. The CDR3 has 11 residues. Trimming shortened V by 8 bases and J by 7 bases, and 11 bases separated the two germline ends. The CDR3 DNA sequence: TGCAGCAGCGTAGCGGACGGGGAGCTGTTTTTT. This gives the protein CSSVADGELFF.

This chain connects TRBV5-1 to TRBJ1-1, with D possibly TRBD1 on 6 matching bases. Trimming took 0 bases from V and 6 from J, leaving 15 bases between them. Germline assignment: CDR1 SGHRS and CDR2 YFSETQ. The CDR3 has 15 residues. CDR3 nucleotides: TGCGCCAGCAGCTTGGCCCAGGGGCATGGCGCTGAAGCTTTCTTT. Its translation: CASSLAQGHGAEAFF.

In its sample, this clonotype was seen many times. The chain couples TRBV24-1 to TRBJ1-2; the D is unclear. Germline lookup yields CDR1 KGHDR and CDR2 SFDVKD. This CDR3 contains 13 residues. Between the trimmed V and J ends, which lost 12 bases and 8 bases, there was a span of 21 bases. CDR3: CASSSSGWAGYTF. CDR3 coding DNA: TGTGCCTCATCATCCTCTGGTTGGGCCGGCTACACCTTC.

V usage is TRBV12-3 or TRBV12-4 and J usage is TRBJ1-6; D remains unclear. The ends were cut back, 6 bases at V and 6 bases at J, with 12 bases in the middle. This CDR3 has 14 amino acids. In nucleotides, the CDR3 is TGTGCCAGCAGCGGCTCAGAGGGTAATTCACCCCTCCACTTT. This sequence encodes CASSGSEGNSPLHF.

This rearrangement joins TRBV9 to TRBJ2-7; D is undetermined. Germline CDR1 SGDLS, CDR2 YYNGEE. V dropped 0 bases and J dropped 0 bases, with 10 bases sitting between them. This CDR3 is 15 amino acids long. CDR3 amino acids: CASSVEDGASYEQYF. The DNA for the CDR3 is TGTGCCAGCAGCGTAGAAGACGGAGCCTCCTACGAGCAGTACTTC.

The chain combines TRBV7-2 with TRBJ2-7; 7 bases line up with TRBD2. Germline trimming cut 2 bases from V and 6 bases from J; bases unmatched to any gene: 7. CDR3 length: 14 amino acids. CDR1 is SGHTA and CDR2 is FQGNSA in the germline V gene. The CDR3 region is CASSLLAAGTEQYF. The DNA for the CDR3 is TGTGCCAGCAGCTTACTAGCGGCGGGTACCGAGCAGTACTTC.

This chain uses TRBV11-2 with TRBJ2-7, with 7 positions matching TRBD2. The ends lost 1 base at V and 5 bases at J; junction bases unmatched: 5. Germline V gene sequence: CDR1 SGHAT, CDR2 FQNNGV. The CDR3 runs 14 residues. The CDR3 loop reads CASSLVWGGDEQYF. The CDR3 region has the DNA TGTGCCAGCAGCTTAGTTTGGGGGGGTGACGAGCAGTACTTC. The whole variable domain, filled in from reference TRBV11-2 and TRBJ2-7, reads EAGVAQSPRYKIIEKRQSVAFWCNPISGHATLYWYQQILGQGPKLLIQFQNNGVVDDSQLPKDRFSAERLKGVDSTLKIQPAKLEDSAVYLCASSLVWGGDEQYFGPGTRLTVT.

Concerning this clonotype: One end of the junction varies from germline; a read error may be responsible. The chain joins TRBV20-1 to TRBJ1-5, with D possibly matching TRBD1 (6 bases). This CDR3 spans 13 amino acids. Germline-derived CDR1 and CDR2 are DFQATT and SNEGSKA (reference sequence). The chain's CDR3 is CSARGGSSQPQHF. The CDR3 region has the DNA TGCAGTGCCAGAGGGGGTAGCTCTCAGCCCCAGCATTTT.

This rearrangement joins TRBV2 to TRBJ2-7, with TRBD1 as a possible D gene (6 bases). Germline values: CDR1 SNHLY, CDR2 FYNNEI. Trimming removed 4 bases at V and 2 bases at J, with 12 bases between. The CDR3 has 14 residues. For the CDR3, the DNA is TGTGCCAGCAGTGTGGGACACTTAACCTACGAGCAGTACTTC. Its protein is CASSVGHLTYEQYF.

The V call is TRBV7-3, the J call TRBJ2-7; 8 bases map to TRBD1. The germline CDR1 and CDR2 sequences are SGHTA and FQGTGA. The junction had 10 bases not matched to a gene; V was cut back by 5 bases and J by 4 bases. The CDR3 has 15 residues. The CDR3 reads CASSPGGWGSYEQYF. The CDR3 DNA follows: TGTGCCAGCAGCCCAGGGGGCTGGGGGAGTTACGAGCAGTACTTC. The complete variable domain, with remaining parts taken from reference TRBV7-3 and TRBJ2-7, reads GAGVSQTPSNKVTEKGKYVELRCDPISGHTALYWYRQSLGQGPEFLIYFQGTGAADDSGLPNDRFFAVRPEGSVSTLKIQRTERGDSAVYLCASSPGGWGSYEQYFGPGTRLTVT.

This clonotype was observed a handful of times. V gene TRBV14 combines with J gene TRBJ2-7; 7 bases match TRBD1. In germline, CDR1 is SGHDN, CDR2 FVKESK. The CDR3 extends over 17 amino acids. V lost 0 bases, J lost 2 bases, and 10 bases stayed unmatched. Here the CDR3 DNA reads TGTGCCAGCAGCCAAGATAATTGGTGGGACAGTACCTACGAGCAGTACTTC. Translated: CASSQDNWWDSTYEQYF.

Here the CDR3 DNA reads TGTGCCAGCAGCTTTCCTGGGACAGGTCAAGAGACCCAGCATTTT. It codes for CASSFPGTGQETQHF. V is TRBV5-8 and J is TRBJ1-5; 8 positions match TRBD1. J was trimmed by 11 bases and V by 2 bases; bases with no gene match: 12. The CDR3 sequence is 15 residues long. Germline lookup yields CDR1 SGHTS and CDR2 YDEGEE.

About this clonotype: A single base separates this from a much larger clone, so it may be a read error. V is TRBV7-2 and J is TRBJ1-2; D is unresolved. The CDR3 totals 12 residues. In germline, CDR1 is SGHTA, CDR2 FQGNSA. CDR3 sequence (DNA): TGTGCCGGCAGCTTAATAGGTTTTGGCTACACCTTC. This codes for CAGSLIGFGYTF.

The gene calls are TRBV20-1 and TRBJ2-2; D is tentatively TRBD1 or TRBD2 (5 bases each). The germline V gene encodes CDR1 DFQATT and CDR2 SNEGSKA (reference sequence). The CDR3 has 13 amino acids. V was clipped by 3 bases and J by 7 bases, with 12 bases between them. CDR3 residues: CSARFPGLGELFF. CDR3 nucleotide sequence: TGCAGTGCTAGGTTCCCGGGGCTCGGGGAGCTGTTTTTT.

The sample holds a few counts of this clonotype. The chain recombines TRBV24-1 with TRBJ2-2; tentatively, D is TRBD1 or TRBD2 (6 bases each). CDR1 and CDR2 from the germline V gene are KGHDR and SFDVKD. The CDR3 totals 15 residues. V lost 4 bases to trimming and J lost 6 bases, with 14 bases between them. CDR3 sequence: CATSEFGGSAGELFF. CDR3 bases: TGTGCCACCAGTGAGTTCGGGGGCTCCGCCGGGGAGCTGTTTTTT.

The chain employs TRBV6-1 and TRBJ2-2, with TRBD1 as a possible D gene (6 bases). From germline, CDR1 is MNHNS and CDR2 SASEGT. V was trimmed by 6 bases and J by 7 bases, leaving 18 bases between them. The CDR3 sequence is 15 residues long. CDR3 sequence (DNA): TGTGCCAGCAGCATAACCCAGGGGACGAGCGGGGAGCTGTTTTTT. Translation gives CASSITQGTSGELFF.

This clonotype was found once. The rearrangement links TRBV13 to TRBJ2-2; 8 positions agree with TRBD1. The CDR3 is made up of 16 amino acids. Trimming removed 7 bases from V and 3 bases from J; junction bases left unmatched: 10. CDR1 and CDR2 from the germline V gene are PRHDT and FYEKMQ (reference sequence). The CDR3 DNA is TGTGCCAGCACCATCGGACAGGGAAGGTACACCGGGGAGCTGTTTTTT. This translates into CASTIGQGRYTGELFF.

Concerning this clonotype itself: Possible read error: a much larger clone is one base away. The CDR3 ends on some other residue instead of the conserved phenylalanine or tryptophan, so this is likely a read error. The genes are TRBV11-2 and TRBJ1-2; D gene unclear. Trimming removed 1 base at V and 5 bases at J, with 8 bases between. In germline, CDR1 is SGHAT, CDR2 FQNNGV. The CDR3 covers 13 residues. The CDR3 is CASSLAAVYGYTL. The CDR3 nucleotides are TGTGCCAGCAGCTTAGCGGCAGTATATGGCTACACCCTC.

The V gene is TRBV5-1, the J gene TRBJ2-5, with D perhaps assigned TRBD1 or TRBD2 (5 bases each). The ends were cut back, 8 bases at V and 4 bases at J, with 9 bases in the middle. Per germline, CDR1 SGHRS and CDR2 YFSETQ. The CDR3 length is 11 residues. CDR3 sequence (DNA): TGCGCCAGGACGGGGCGAGAGACCCAGTACTTC. Encoded protein: CARTGRETQYF.

This chain connects TRBV20-1 to TRBJ2-7, with a tentative D call TRBD2 (5 bases). CDR3 size: 13 residues. Trimming took off 3 bases at V and 3 bases at J, with 12 bases between the two ends. Per the germline V gene, CDR1 is DFQATT and CDR2 is SNEGSKA (reference sequence). The CDR3 region is CSASSGFDYEQYF. As DNA, the CDR3 is TGCAGTGCTAGTTCGGGGTTCGACTACGAGCAGTACTTC.

This clonotype was seen a few times. The DNA of the CDR3 is TGTGCCAGCAGTTTTCAGCGGACAGGGAGCTATGGCTACACCTTC. This gives the protein CASSFQRTGSYGYTF. The V gene is TRBV28, the J gene TRBJ1-2, with 8 positions matching TRBD1. The CDR3 spans 15 residues. Germline V gene sequence: CDR1 MDHEN, CDR2 SYDVKM. Germline trimming cut 3 bases from V and 4 bases from J; bases unmatched to any gene: 7.

This clonotype was counted ten times or more. The rearrangement uses TRBV7-3 and TRBJ2-2; D is undetermined. Germline assignment: CDR1 SGHTA and CDR2 FQGTGA. Trimming took 3 bases from V and 0 from J, leaving 5 bases between them. This CDR3 comprises 14 residues. The CDR3, as DNA: TGTGCCAGCAGCTTCTCCGCGAACACCGGGGAGCTGTTTTTT. It specifies CASSFSANTGELFF.

This clonotype was observed at least ten times. The CDR3 nucleotides read TGTGCCAGCAGCCCAACGGGACGGTCTTTGGATGGCTACACCTTC. Its translation is CASSPTGRSLDGYTF. The chain recombines TRBV7-8 with TRBJ1-2; D perhaps matches TRBD1 (5 bases). CDR1 is SGHVS, CDR2 FQNEAQ, per germline. The V and J ends lost 5 bases and 6 bases respectively, with 19 bases between them. This CDR3 spans 15 amino acids.

This clonotype appeared many times. The chain employs TRBV7-6 and TRBJ1-4; the D gene is possibly TRBD1 (6 bases). Trimming took 1 base from V and 10 from J, leaving 13 bases between them. Germline values: CDR1 SGHVS, CDR2 FNYEAQ. This CDR3 has 14 residues. The CDR3 coding sequence is TGTGCCAGCAGCTTAGATGTCAGGGGTGGAAAACTGTTTTTT. Its protein is CASSLDVRGGKLFF.

The table lists this clonotype with many counts. V is TRBV10-3 and J is TRBJ2-7; 10 bases are shared with TRBD2. Germline V lookup: CDR1 ENHRY, CDR2 SYGVKD. The CDR3 loop spans 13 amino acids. Trimming cost V 9 bases and J 0 bases; bases outside gene matches: 2. CDR3 sequence reads: CAIGLADSYEQYF. DNA for the CDR3: TGTGCCATTGGACTAGCGGACTCCTACGAGCAGTACTTC.

Only one count was recorded for this clonotype. The rearrangement links TRBV9 to TRBJ1-3; D is undetermined. V lost 4 bases and J 0 bases, leaving 8 bases between the germline ends. The CDR3 runs to 14 residues. The germline CDR1 and CDR2 sequences are SGDLS and YYNGEE. CDR3 in DNA: TGTGCCAGCAGCCTCTGGAGCTCTGGAAACACCATATATTTT. It translates to CASSLWSSGNTIYF.

In the case of this clonotype: The junction and the germline gene differ at one end; a read error may be behind it. The chain has TRBV2 and TRBJ1-5; 7 bases match TRBD1. This CDR3 comprises 15 residues. From germline, CDR1 is SNHLY and CDR2 FYNNEI. CDR3 residues: CASSLSDRANQPQHF. The CDR3 DNA reads as TGCGCCAGCAGCCTTTCCGACAGGGCGAATCAGCCCCAGCATTTT.